This record looks at one TCR beta chain sequence and its context. Its cognate antigen is unknown. Trimming stripped 5 bases from V and 7 bases from J, with 14 bases between. In germline, CDR1 is SEHNR, CDR2 FQNEAQ (reference sequence). The CDR3 spans 13 residues. The data were obtained in a study of cytomegalovirus exposure and HLA in healthy donors. Background on the study: HLA-typed donors were the source of around 80 million unique TCRs, which an early data release held.

PCR employed 60 Vbeta and 13 Jbeta primers. Method: immunoSEQ multiplex PCR; TCRdb's copy keeps in-frame clones and lacks some. The sample yields fewer than 110,000 clones, roughly 80% seen once. Study outcomes and limitations: The authors later linked a missense DCLRE1C variant to TCR beta V- and J-gene trimming. TCR sequences were mostly rare, though some public TCRs occurred in many donors.

The TCR originated in a man over 45 in good health and CMV-seropositive. Sequenced sample: PBMCs. The chain carries TRBV7-9 and TRBJ2-5; tentatively, D is TRBD2 (6 bases). The CDR3 DNA is TGTGCCAGCAGCGAGACGGAGGAGGGGACCCAGTACTTC. It codes for CASSETEEGTQYF.